The 4 T cell receptor beta chains listed next were all sequenced from one sample in a study of T cell responses to AZD1222 COVID-19 vaccine (dated by TCRdb to about 2021). Libraries were made using the immunoSEQ multiplex PCR assay. What TCRdb holds here is the immuneACCESS table cut down to in-frame rearrangements. Part of the clones is not present; checked against another copy, under half of the missing clones reflect an unresolved V gene, and the others are unexplained. This sample lists 150,000 to 180,000 clones; around nine tenths were detected once. The top ten clonotypes cover 18% of the sample. This specimen's time point label, per the study, means: baseline before first vaccination. The sample consisted of peripheral blood, taken on day 0 of AZD1222 vaccination. The receptors were sampled from an adult in good health.

The chain employs TRBV3-1 (or the pseudogene TRBV3-2) and TRBJ2-7, with D possibly TRBD1 on 5 matching bases. Germline V gene lookup returns CDR1 LGHDT and CDR2 YNNKEL (reference sequence). The CDR3 is 14 amino acids. V was clipped by 0 bases and J by 4 bases, with 10 bases between them. This CDR3 is CASSQEPGFYEQYF. DNA of the CDR3: TGTGCCAGCAGCCAAGAACCAGGGTTTTACGAGCAGTACTTC.

This clone is a singleton in its sample. This chain joins TRBV4-2 and TRBJ1-2; no clear D. With 7 bases removed from V and 1 base from J, the gap between germline ends came to 19 bases. Germline values: CDR1 LGHNA, CDR2 YNFKEQ. CDR3 length: 16 residues. The CDR3 spells CASTSEGRVINYGYTF. In nucleotides, the CDR3 is TGTGCCAGCACTTCGGAAGGGAGGGTAATTAACTATGGCTACACCTTC.

V and J are TRBV30 and TRBJ1-5; D is possibly TRBD1 (6 bases). This CDR3 comprises 13 residues. CDR1 and CDR2 (germline): GTSNPN, SVGIG (reference sequence). V lost 4 bases and J 5 bases, leaving 12 bases between the germline ends. CDR3 DNA: TGTGCCTGGAATGCAGGGGAGGATCAGCCCCAGCATTTT. It yields the protein CAWNAGEDQPQHF.

V is TRBV10-3 and J is TRBJ2-7; 7 bases agree with TRBD2. Germline CDR1 ENHRY, CDR2 SYGVKD. The CDR3 covers 10 residues. After removal of 9 bases from V and 6 bases from J, the junction contained 2 bases not matched to a gene. The CDR3 region has the DNA TGTGCCATTGGGACTATCGAGCAGTACTTC. Translation gives CAIGTIEQYF.